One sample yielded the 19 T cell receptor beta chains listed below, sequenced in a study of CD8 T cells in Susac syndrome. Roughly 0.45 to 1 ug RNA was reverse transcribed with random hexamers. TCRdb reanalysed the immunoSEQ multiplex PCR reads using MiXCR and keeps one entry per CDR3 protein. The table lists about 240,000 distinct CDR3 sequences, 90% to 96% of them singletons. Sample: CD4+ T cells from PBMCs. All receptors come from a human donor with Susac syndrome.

CDR3 protein: CAITGSYGYTF. The CDR3 region has the DNA TGTGCCATCACCGGGAGCTATGGCTACACCTTC. The chain carries TRBV10-3 and TRBJ1-2; no clear D. Deletions cut 7 bases from V and 4 bases from J, with 7 bases between. CDR1 is ENHRY and CDR2 is SYGVKD in the germline V gene. The CDR3 contains 11 residues.

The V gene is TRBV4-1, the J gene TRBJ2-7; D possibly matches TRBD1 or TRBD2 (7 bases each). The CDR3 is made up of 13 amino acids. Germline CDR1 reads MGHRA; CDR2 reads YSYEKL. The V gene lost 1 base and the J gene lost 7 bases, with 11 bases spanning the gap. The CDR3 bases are TGCGCCAGCAGCCAAGGGGAGGGGGCAGAGCAGTACTTC. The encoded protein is CASSQGEGAEQYF.

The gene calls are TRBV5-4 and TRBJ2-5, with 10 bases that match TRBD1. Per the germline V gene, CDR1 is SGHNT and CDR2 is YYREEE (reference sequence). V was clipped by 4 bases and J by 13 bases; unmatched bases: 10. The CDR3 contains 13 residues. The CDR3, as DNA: TGTGCCAGCAGCCGCCGGGACAGGGGCCCCTCGTACTTC. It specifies CASSRRDRGPSYF. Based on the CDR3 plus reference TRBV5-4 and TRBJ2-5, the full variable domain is ETGVTQSPTHLIKTRGQQVTLRCSSQSGHNTVSWYQQALGQGPQFIFQYYREEENGRGNFPPRFSGLQFPNYSSELNVNALELDDSALYLCASSRRDRGPSYFGPGTRLLVL.

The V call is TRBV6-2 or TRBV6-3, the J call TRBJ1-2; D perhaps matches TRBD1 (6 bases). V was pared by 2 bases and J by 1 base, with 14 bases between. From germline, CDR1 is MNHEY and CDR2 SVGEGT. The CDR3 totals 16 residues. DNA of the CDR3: TGTGCCAGCAGTTACCCGTTGGGACACAATAACTATGGCTACACCTTC. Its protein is CASSYPLGHNNYGYTF.

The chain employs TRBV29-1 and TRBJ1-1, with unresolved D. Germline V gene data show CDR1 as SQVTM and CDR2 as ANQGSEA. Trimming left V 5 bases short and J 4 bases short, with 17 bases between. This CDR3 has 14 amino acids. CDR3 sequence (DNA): TGCAGCGTTCGAAGGGCTTGGGAGAGCACTGAAGCTTTCTTT. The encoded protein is CSVRRAWESTEAFF.

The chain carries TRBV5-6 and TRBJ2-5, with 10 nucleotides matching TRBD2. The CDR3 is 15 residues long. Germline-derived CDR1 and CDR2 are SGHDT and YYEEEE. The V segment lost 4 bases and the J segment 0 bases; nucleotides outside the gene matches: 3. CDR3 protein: CASSPLAGDQETQYF. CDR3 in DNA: TGTGCCAGCAGCCCCCTAGCGGGAGACCAAGAGACCCAGTACTTC.

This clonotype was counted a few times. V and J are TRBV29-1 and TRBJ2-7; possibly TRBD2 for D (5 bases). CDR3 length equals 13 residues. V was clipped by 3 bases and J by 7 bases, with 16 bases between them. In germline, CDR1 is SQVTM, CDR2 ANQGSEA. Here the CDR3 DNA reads TGCAGCGTTGAGGAGACTCCCGGGGATGAGCAGTACTTC. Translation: CSVEETPGDEQYF.

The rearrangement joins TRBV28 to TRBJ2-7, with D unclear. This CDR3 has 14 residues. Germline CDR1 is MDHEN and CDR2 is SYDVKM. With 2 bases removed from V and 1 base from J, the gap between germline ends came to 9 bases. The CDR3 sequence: CASSLGTPSYEQYF. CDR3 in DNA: TGTGCCAGCAGTTTAGGTACACCGTCCTACGAGCAGTACTTC. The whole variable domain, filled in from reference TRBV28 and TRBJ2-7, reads DVKVTQSSRYLVKRTGEKVFLECVQDMDHENMFWYRQDPGLGLRLIYFSYDVKMKEKGDIPEGYSVSREKKERFSLILESASTNQTSMYLCASSLGTPSYEQYFGPGTRLTVT.

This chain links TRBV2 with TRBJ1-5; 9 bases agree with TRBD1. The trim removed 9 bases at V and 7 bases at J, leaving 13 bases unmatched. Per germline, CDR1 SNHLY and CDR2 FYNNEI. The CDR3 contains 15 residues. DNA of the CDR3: TGTGCCAGTCAGGGCACGACAGGGGGTAGGCAGCCCCAGCATTTT. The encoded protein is CASQGTTGGRQPQHF.

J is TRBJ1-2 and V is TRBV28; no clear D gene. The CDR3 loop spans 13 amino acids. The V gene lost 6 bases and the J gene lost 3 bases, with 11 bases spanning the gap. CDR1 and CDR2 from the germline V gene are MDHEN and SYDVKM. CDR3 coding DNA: TGTGCCAGCAGCGGACGGATCGACTATGGCTACACCTTC. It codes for CASSGRIDYGYTF.

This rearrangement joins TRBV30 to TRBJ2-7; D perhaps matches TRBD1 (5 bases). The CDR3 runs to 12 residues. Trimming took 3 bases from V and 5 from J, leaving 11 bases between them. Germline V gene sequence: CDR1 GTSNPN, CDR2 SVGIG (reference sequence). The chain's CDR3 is CAWSQGSHEQYF. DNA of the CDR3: TGTGCCTGGAGCCAGGGTTCCCACGAGCAGTACTTC.

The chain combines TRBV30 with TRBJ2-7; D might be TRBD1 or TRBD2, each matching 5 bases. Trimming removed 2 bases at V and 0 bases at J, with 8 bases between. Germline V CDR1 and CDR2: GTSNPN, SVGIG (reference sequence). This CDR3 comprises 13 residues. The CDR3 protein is CAWSRDGSYEQYF. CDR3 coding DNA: TGTGCCTGGAGTCGGGACGGCTCCTACGAGCAGTACTTC.

Written as DNA, the CDR3 is TGTGCCTGGAGTGTACTATCAGACACTGAAGCTTTCTTT. This translates into CAWSVLSDTEAFF. The chain recombines TRBV30 with TRBJ1-1; no definite D call. Trimming took 0 bases from V and 3 from J, leaving 8 bases between them. The CDR3 length is 13 residues. Germline V lookup: CDR1 GTSNPN, CDR2 SVGIG (reference sequence).

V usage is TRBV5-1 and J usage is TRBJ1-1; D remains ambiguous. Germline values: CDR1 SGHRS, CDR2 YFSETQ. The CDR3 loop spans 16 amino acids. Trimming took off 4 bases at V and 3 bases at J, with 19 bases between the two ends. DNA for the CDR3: TGCGCCAGCAGCCGAAGAGCACGCCTTGGGGACACTGAAGCTTTCTTT. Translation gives CASSRRARLGDTEAFF.

The CDR3: CASSYTGRQYF. In DNA, the CDR3 is TGTGCCAGCAGTTACACGGGGCGGCAGTACTTC. This sequence joins TRBV6-5 and TRBJ2-7; D might be TRBD1 or TRBD2, each matching 5 bases. Germline lookup yields CDR1 MNHEY and CDR2 SVGAGI. Trimming took 2 bases from V and 9 from J, leaving 8 bases between them. The CDR3 totals 11 residues.

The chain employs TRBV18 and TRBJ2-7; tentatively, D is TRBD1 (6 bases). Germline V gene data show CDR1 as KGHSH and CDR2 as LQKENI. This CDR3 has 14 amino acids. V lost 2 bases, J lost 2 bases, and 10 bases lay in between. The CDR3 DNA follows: TGTGCCAGCTCACCATGGTCAGGGGCCTACGAGCAGTACTTC. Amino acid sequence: CASSPWSGAYEQYF.

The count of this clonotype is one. In DNA, the CDR3 is TGCAGCGTGAGCCCGGGACAGGGTGTTGGCTACACCTTC. It specifies CSVSPGQGVGYTF. V and J are TRBV29-1 and TRBJ1-2; 9 bases are shared with TRBD1. CDR3 length: 13 residues. The junction had 9 bases not matched to a gene; V was cut back by 6 bases and J by 7 bases. Germline V gene data show CDR1 as SQVTM and CDR2 as ANQGSEA.

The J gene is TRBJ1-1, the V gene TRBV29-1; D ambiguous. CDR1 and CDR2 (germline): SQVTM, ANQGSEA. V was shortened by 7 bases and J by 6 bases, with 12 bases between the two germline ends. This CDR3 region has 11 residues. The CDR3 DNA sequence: TGCAGCGCTATAAACACCGCTGAAGCTTTCTTT. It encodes CSAINTAEAFF.

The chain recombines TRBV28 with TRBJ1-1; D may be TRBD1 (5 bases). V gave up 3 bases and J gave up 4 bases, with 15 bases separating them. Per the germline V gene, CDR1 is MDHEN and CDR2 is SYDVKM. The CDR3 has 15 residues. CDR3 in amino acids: CASSLPFGTLTEAFF. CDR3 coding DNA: TGTGCCAGCAGTTTGCCCTTCGGGACCCTCACTGAAGCTTTCTTT.